Reported below is one T cell receptor (beta chain). In the authors' workflow: Estimation of nucleated cell counts relied on the amplification of reference gene primers. TCRdb's copy holds only in-frame clones and misses some; the assay was immunoSEQ multiplex PCR. That table supplies the V and J calls and clone size; D and trimming were determined from the DNA. The data hold around 260,000 clones, with approximately 88% observed a single time. This entry comes from a study of blood T cell repertoires in COVID-19. Study information: The United States, Italy and Spain were the sources of the acute and convalescent COVID-19 samples. The cDNA or gDNA used as material had been derived from T cells, B-cell-depleted T cells, or PBMCs.

CDR3 length equals 12 residues. Trimming took 6 bases from V and 6 from J, leaving 15 bases between them. Per the germline V gene, CDR1 is SQVTM and CDR2 is ANQGSEA. The sequencing input was peripheral blood. This TCR was recovered from a human donor in a cohort sampled during active COVID-19. The chain joins TRBV29-1 to TRBJ2-7; the D gene is possibly TRBD2 (5 bases). The chain's CDR3 is CSVWPGEGEQYF. The CDR3 nucleotides are TGCAGCGTGTGGCCCGGAGAGGGCGAGCAGTACTTC.